This T cell receptor beta chain was profiled in a study of blood T cells in healthy people across ages. Study-wide results and caveats: Per million T cells, the diversity of TCR beta decreased roughly linearly as age advanced. Among long-lived donors, naive CD4+ cells were more numerous and diversity higher than in aged donors.

Germline loops: CDR1 SQVTM, CDR2 ANQGSEA. V shed 0 bases and J shed 6 bases, with 14 bases lying between them. This CDR3 is built from 14 residues. A second PCR, run for about 6 to 11 cycles, used a sample-barcoded 5' primer plus a J-beta primer mix. Each TCR beta cDNA got a 12-nucleotide random molecular identifier. TCRdb re-called the 5' RACE reads with MiXCR, one entry per CDR3 protein. The table has 600,000 to 1,000,000 distinct CDR3 sequences, around a quarter seen once. As for this clonotype: Its antigen remains unidentified.

Another study also made use of these data, one on T cells of mothers and their children.

The chain uses TRBV29-1 and TRBJ1-2, with D possibly being TRBD1 (5 bases). Sequenced input: blood. The receptor was isolated from a boy aged 10-17 years in good health. CDR3 protein: CSVEEGGKLHGYTF. The CDR3 coding sequence is TGCAGCGTTGAAGAGGGGGGGAAGCTGCATGGCTACACCTTC.